This TCR beta chain was obtained from a study of siplizumab effects on memory and regulatory T cells (dated 2019 in TCRdb). The study in broad terms: The study looked at the effect of siplizumab, an anti-CD2 antibody, on alloreactive T-cell subsets in allogeneic mixed lymphocyte reactions made from human PBMCs.

To note about this clone: Its recognized antigen is unknown. One base away there is no much larger clone; base qualities are not given.

Results and caveats for the whole study, not just this receptor: Greater diversity appeared to be present in unstimulated naive T cells than in memory T cells, and a substantial contribution to the alloresponse seemed to be made by naive cells. In reactions with siplizumab, an average of about 62% of mappable alloreactive CD4+ clones were Treg-derived, compared with roughly 26% in control reactions. A naive or memory phenotype could not be assigned to roughly 75-97% of proliferating CD4+ or CD8+ clones. No functional confirmation was obtained for the suppressive function of proliferating Tregs from siplizumab cultures. The cumulative frequency of alloreactive sequences that could be traced back to unstimulated CD4+ memory T cells was significantly reduced by siplizumab. Because sequences below about 10^-5 frequency were poorly captured, only a minor fraction of alloreactive clones could be mapped to unstimulated subsets.

Sorted unstimulated T cells and proliferating T cells recovered from mixed lymphocyte reactions were subjected to TCRbeta CDR3 sequencing. Fresh whole blood from fewer than 11 HLA-typed healthy donors was used to isolate PBMCs. Unstimulated CD4+ regulatory T cells were FACS-sorted to map the origin of alloreactive clones. The junction carries 14 bases between V and J, which are trimmed by 7 bases and 4 bases respectively. CDR1 LNHDA and CDR2 SQIVND were looked up in the germline V gene (reference sequence). The CDR3 numbers 14 residues from cysteine through phenylalanine. Solely the CDR3 DNA is kept, with 42 bases framed from the first base. The protocol used for the library was the immunoSEQ multiplex PCR assay. About 10^5 TCR templates per sample were assayed by the deep sequencing platform. Genomic DNA extracted from sorted T cells was used for TCRbeta CDR3 sequencing. The authors processed their data as follows. The R programming language was used for clonal analysis of the TCRbeta CDR3 data. Comparing unstimulated samples against CFSE-low samples taken after the reaction was how alloreactive CD4+ and CD8+ clones were defined. Regulatory or non-regulatory origin of alloreactive CD4+ clones was assigned by matching sequences to the sorted unstimulated Treg and non-Treg repertoires. This immuneACCESS table, as held by TCRdb, lists in-frame sequences with V and J called but not all clones. Of the missing ones, under half trace to an unresolved V gene in checked studies; the others have no known cause. That table furnishes V, J and clone size, whereas the DNA furnished D and trimming. The sample data list roughly 80,000 clones, and over 80% of these were observed just once. Together, the top ten hold more than 1.5% of the sample.

Sequenced sample: Tregs sorted from blood. This clonotype was sampled from a human donor in good health. The chain couples TRBV19 to TRBJ1-3; matching of 6 bases hints at TRBD1 as the D gene. The DNA reads as follows: TGTGCCAGTAAACTAACAGGGCTCGGAAACACCATATATTTT. This gives the protein CASKLTGLGNTIYF.